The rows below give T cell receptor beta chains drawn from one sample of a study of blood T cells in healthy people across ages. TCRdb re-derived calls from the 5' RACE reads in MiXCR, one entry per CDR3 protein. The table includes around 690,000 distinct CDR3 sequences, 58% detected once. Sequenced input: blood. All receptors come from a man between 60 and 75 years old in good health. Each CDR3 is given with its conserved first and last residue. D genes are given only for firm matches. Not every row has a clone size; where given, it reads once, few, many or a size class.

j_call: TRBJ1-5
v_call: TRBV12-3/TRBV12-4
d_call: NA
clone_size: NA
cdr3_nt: TGTGCCAGCAGTGTCACAGGGCCGCGTCAGCCCCAGCATTTT
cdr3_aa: CASSVTGPRQPQHF

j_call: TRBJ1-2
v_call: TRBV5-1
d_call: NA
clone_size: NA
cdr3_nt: TGCGCCAGCGCCCTACCGAGGTCAGGGCGCTATGGCTACACCTTC
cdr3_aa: CASALPRSGRYGYTF

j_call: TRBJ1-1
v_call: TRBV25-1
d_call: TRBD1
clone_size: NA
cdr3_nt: TGTGCCAGCAGTGACCTTGCAGGGGCAGGGGGAGCTGAAGCTTTCTTT
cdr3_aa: CASSDLAGAGGAEAFF

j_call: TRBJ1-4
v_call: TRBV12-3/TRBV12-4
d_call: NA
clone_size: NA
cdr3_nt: TGTGCCAGCAGTAAACGGGGCCTAAATGAAAAACTGTTTTTT
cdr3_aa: CASSKRGLNEKLFF

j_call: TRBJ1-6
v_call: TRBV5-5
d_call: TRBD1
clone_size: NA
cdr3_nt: TGTGCCAGCAGCTCCCGGGACAGGGGTTATAATTCACCCCTCCACTTT
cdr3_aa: CASSSRDRGYNSPLHF

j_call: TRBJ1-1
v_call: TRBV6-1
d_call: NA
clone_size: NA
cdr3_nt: TGTGCCAGCATCTCAGGGACGGTCACTGAAGCTTTCTTT
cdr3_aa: CASISGTVTEAFF

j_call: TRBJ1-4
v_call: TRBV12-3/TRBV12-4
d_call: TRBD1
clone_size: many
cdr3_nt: TGTGCCAGCGGATCCGGGACAGATGAAAAACTGTTTTTT
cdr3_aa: CASGSGTDEKLFF

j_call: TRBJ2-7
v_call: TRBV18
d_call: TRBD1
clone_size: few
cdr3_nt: TGTGCCAGCTCACGCGGGACAGGCCCACTCTACGAGCAGTACTTC
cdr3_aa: CASSRGTGPLYEQYF

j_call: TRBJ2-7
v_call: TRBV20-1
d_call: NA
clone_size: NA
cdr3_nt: TGCAGTGCTAGATCAGAGGCCCAGTACTTC
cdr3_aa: CSARSEAQYF

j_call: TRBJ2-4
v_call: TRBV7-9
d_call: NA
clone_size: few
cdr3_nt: TGTGCCAGCAGCTTCCTGAGCAAAGCCAAAAACATTCAGTACTTC
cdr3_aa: CASSFLSKAKNIQYF

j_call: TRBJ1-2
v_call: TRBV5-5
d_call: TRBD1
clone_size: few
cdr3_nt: TGTGCCAGCAGCGTTGTGGGCGGACAGGGGGCGCCGGACTATGGCTACACCTTC
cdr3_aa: CASSVVGGQGAPDYGYTF

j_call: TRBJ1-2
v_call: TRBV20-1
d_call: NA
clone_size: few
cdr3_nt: TGCAGTGCTAGTCAAGGGGGTGGCTACACCTTC
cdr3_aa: CSASQGGGYTF

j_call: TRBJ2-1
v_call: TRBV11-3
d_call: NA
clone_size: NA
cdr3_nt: TGTGCCAGCACCGCCCCCGGGGGATCCAATGAGCAGTTCTTC
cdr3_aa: CASTAPGGSNEQFF

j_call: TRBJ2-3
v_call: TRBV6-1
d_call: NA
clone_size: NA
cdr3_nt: TGTGCCAGCAGTGACAACACTCCGGGCACAGATACGCAGTATTTT
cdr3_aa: CASSDNTPGTDTQYF

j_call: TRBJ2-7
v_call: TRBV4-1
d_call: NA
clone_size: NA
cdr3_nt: TGCGCCAGCAGCCAAAACGGCGGCCGCGGCGAGCAGTACTTC
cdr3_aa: CASSQNGGRGEQYF

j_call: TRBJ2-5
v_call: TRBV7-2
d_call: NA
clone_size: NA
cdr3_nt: TGTGCCAGCACATTCTCTCAGAACCAAGAGACCCAGTACTTC
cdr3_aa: CASTFSQNQETQYF